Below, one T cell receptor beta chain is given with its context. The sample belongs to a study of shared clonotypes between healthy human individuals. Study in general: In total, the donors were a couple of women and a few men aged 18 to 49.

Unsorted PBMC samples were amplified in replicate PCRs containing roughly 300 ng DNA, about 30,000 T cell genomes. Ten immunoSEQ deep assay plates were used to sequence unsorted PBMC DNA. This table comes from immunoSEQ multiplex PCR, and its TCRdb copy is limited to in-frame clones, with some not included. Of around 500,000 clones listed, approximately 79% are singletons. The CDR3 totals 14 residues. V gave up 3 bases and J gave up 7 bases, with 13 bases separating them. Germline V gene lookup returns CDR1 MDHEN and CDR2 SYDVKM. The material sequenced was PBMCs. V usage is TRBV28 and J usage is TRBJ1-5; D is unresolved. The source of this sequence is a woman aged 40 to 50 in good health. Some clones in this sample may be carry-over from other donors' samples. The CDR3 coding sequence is TGTGCCAGCAGTTTGGCTCTCGCTCTGCAGCCCCAGCATTTT. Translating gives CASSLALALQPQHF.